Sequencing of this TCR beta chain was carried out in a study of prognosis after radiotherapy for stage I lung cancer. Study details: Stage I non-small cell lung cancer patients were enrolled in Nanjing, China. This enrollment took place between 2018 and January 2019.

Starting from genomic DNA, TCR beta CDR3 was amplified through two-round multiplex PCR. Amplification in first-round PCR relied on primers specific to each TRBV and TRBJ gene. MiXCR, applied by TCRdb to the multiplex PCR reads, yields one record per CDR3 protein. The data contain roughly 23,000 distinct CDR3 sequences, approximately 39% of them singletons. With regard to this clonotype: Its antigen is as yet unknown. One junction end does not reproduce the germline sequence, and a read error may be involved.

The CDR3 contains 15 residues. Germline CDR1 and CDR2: SGDLS and YYNGEE. Regarding the study as a whole: Reportedly, patients with and without metastases differed in TRBV and TRBJ gene usage.

The material sequenced was PBMCs, taken before or after stereotactic body radiation therapy (not recorded which). The TCR comes from a donor of 50 years or more with non-small cell lung cancer. The chain combines TRBV9 with TRBJ2-5, with TRBD2 identical over 8 bases. CDR3 sequence reads: CDSSKNSGMGETQYF. CDR3 coding DNA: TGTGACAGCAGCAAAAATAGCGGGATGGGTGAGACCCAGTACTTC.